Described below is a single T cell receptor beta chain sequence and its context. Antigen specificity is unknown. These data are taken from a study of cytomegalovirus exposure and HLA in healthy donors. Study-wide findings and caveats: Evidence from a later analysis indicated that most CMV-associated TCR beta chains looked HLA-restricted. Reports state that TCR beta sequences accurately predicted most subjects' HLA-A and HLA-B alleles. Some highly shared sequence variants likely arose as a pipeline artifact.

Researchers ran the PCR with 60 Vbeta and 13 Jbeta primers. Repertoires were generated with immunoSEQ multiplex PCR, while TCRdb's copy carries only in-frame clones and drops some. The data hold under 200,000 clones, with 68% observed a single time. The sequenced sample was PBMCs. The TCR comes from a man between 45 and 60 years old in good health and CMV-seronegative.

DNA of the CDR3: TGTGCCAGCAGCACAGGGACGGCCTGGCAAGATACGACCCAGTACTTC. The encoded protein is CASSTGTAWQDTTQYF. The rearrangement joins TRBV13 to TRBJ2-5, with D possibly matching TRBD1 (6 bases). The length of the CDR3 is 16 residues. V was pared by 5 bases and J by 7 bases, with 23 bases between. Per the germline V gene, CDR1 is PRHDT and CDR2 is FYEKMQ (reference sequence).